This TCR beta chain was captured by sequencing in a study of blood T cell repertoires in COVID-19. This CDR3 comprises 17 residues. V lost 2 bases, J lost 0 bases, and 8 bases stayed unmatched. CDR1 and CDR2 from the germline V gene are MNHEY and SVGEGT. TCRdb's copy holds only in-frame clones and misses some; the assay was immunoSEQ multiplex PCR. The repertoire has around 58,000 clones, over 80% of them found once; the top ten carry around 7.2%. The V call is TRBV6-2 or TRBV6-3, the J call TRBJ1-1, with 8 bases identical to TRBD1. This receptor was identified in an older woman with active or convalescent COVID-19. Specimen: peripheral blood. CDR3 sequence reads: CASSYPDREEMNTEAFF. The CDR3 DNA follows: TGTGCCAGCAGTTACCCGGACAGGGAGGAGATGAACACTGAAGCTTTCTTT.